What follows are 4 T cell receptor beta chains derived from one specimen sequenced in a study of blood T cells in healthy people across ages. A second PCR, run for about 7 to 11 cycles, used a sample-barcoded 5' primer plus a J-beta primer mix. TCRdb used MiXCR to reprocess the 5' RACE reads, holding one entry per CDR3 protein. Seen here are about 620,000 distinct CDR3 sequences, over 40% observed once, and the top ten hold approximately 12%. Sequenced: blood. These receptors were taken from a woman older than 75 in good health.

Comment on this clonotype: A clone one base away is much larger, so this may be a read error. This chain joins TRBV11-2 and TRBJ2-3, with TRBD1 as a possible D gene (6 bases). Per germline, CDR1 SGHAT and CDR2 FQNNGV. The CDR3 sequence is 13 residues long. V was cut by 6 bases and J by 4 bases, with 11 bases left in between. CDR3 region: CASRRTGSDTQYF. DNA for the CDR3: TGTGCCAGCAGACGTACAGGGTCAGATACGCAGTATTTT. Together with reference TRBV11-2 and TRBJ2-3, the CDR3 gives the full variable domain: EAGVAQSPRYKIIEKRQSVAFWCNPISGHATLYWYQQILGQGPKLLIQFQNNGVVDDSQLPKDRFSAERLKGVDSTLKIQPAKLEDSAVYLCASRRTGSDTQYFGPGTRLTVL.

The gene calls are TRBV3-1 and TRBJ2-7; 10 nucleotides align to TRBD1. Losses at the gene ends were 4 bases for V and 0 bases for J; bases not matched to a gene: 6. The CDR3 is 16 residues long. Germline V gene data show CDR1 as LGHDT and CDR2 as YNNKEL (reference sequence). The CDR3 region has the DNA TGTGCCAGCAGCCCGACAGGGGGCCCCTACTCCTACGAGCAGTACTTC. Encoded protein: CASSPTGGPYSYEQYF.

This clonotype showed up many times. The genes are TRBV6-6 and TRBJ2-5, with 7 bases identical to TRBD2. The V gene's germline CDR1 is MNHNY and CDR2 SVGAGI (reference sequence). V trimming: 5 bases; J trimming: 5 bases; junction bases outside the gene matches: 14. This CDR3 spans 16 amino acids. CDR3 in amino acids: CASSLKSPLAWETQYF. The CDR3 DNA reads TGTGCCAGCAGTCTGAAATCCCCACTAGCGTGGGAGACCCAGTACTTC.

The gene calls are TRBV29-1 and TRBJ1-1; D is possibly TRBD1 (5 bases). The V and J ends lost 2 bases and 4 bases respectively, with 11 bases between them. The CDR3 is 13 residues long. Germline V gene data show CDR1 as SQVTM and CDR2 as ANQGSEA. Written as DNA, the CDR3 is TGCAGCGTTGAAATCGGGGGGGGCACTGAAGCTTTCTTT. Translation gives CSVEIGGGTEAFF.